Following are 20 T cell receptor beta chains from one sample sequenced in a study of blood T cell repertoires in COVID-19. Assay: immunoSEQ multiplex PCR; the TCRdb copy retains only in-frame clones and omits some. The table shows approximately 170,000 clones, with about 91% occurring only once. The specimen was PBMCs or T cells enriched from blood (not recorded which). These TCRs come from a woman aged 18-29 years who had recovered from COVID-19.

The chain joins TRBV9 to TRBJ2-2; 7 bases are a match to TRBD2. Trimming removed 3 bases from V and 8 bases from J; junction bases left unmatched: 7. CDR3 length equals 14 residues. Germline V gene data show CDR1 as SGDLS and CDR2 as YYNGEE. CDR3 sequence: CASSGEGFSGELFF. The CDR3 coding sequence is TGTGCCAGCAGCGGGGAGGGGTTTTCTGGGGAGCTGTTTTTT.

V and J are TRBV7-8 and TRBJ2-1, with D unresolved. The CDR3 covers 12 residues. CDR1 is SGHVS, CDR2 FQNEAQ, per germline. The V end lost 5 bases, the J end lost 3 bases, and 5 bases lay between the germline ends. The CDR3 is CASSPHYNEQFF. The CDR3 DNA reads TGTGCCAGCAGCCCCCACTACAATGAGCAGTTCTTC.

A note on this clone: A read error may produce the germline difference seen at one junction end. The J gene is TRBJ2-7, the V gene TRBV30, with a weak D call TRBD2 (6 bases). The CDR3 runs to 11 residues. CDR1 and CDR2 from the germline V gene are GTSNPN and SVGIG (reference sequence). DNA of the CDR3: TGTGCCTGGACGACGGACTACAAGCAGTACTTC. Translation gives CAWTTDYKQYF.

V usage is TRBV28 and J usage is TRBJ1-2, with D perhaps TRBD1 (6 bases). Germline loops: CDR1 MDHEN, CDR2 SYDVKM. Trimming took 5 bases from V and 5 from J, leaving 15 bases between them. The CDR3 is made up of 14 amino acids. The CDR3 protein is CASSPMGGAYGYTF. The CDR3 DNA reads TGTGCCAGCAGTCCAATGGGGGGGGCATATGGCTACACCTTC.

This rearrangement joins TRBV6-1 to TRBJ2-3, with 13 bases aligning to TRBD2. This CDR3 contains 19 residues. Per the germline V gene, CDR1 is MNHNS and CDR2 is SASEGT. The V and J ends lost 3 bases and 2 bases, in that order; junction bases with no gene match: 11. The chain's CDR3 is CASSDPGTSGNVLTDTQYF. CDR3 nucleotide sequence: TGTGCCAGCAGTGACCCCGGGACTAGCGGGAATGTTCTCACAGATACGCAGTATTTT.

This rearrangement joins TRBV28 to TRBJ1-1; 7 bases agree with TRBD1. There are 14 residues in the CDR3. Germline V gives CDR1 MDHEN, CDR2 SYDVKM. Unmatched junction bases numbered 5, after V lost 3 bases and J lost 4 bases. This CDR3 is CASSFEGGLTEAFF. The CDR3 coding sequence is TGTGCCAGCAGTTTCGAAGGGGGCCTCACTGAAGCTTTCTTT.

V is TRBV15 and J is TRBJ2-1; D not certain. V lost 0 bases and J lost 0, with 6 bases in between. The CDR3 is made up of 15 amino acids. Germline values: CDR1 LNHNV, CDR2 YYDKDF (reference sequence). CDR3 sequence: CATSRDASSYNEQFF. CDR3 nucleotide sequence: TGTGCCACCAGCAGAGATGCTAGCTCCTACAATGAGCAGTTCTTC.

The genes are TRBV30 and TRBJ1-6, with D uncertain. Germline CDR1 GTSNPN, CDR2 SVGIG (reference sequence). The V and J ends lost 0 bases and 9 bases respectively, with 9 bases between them. The CDR3 is 13 residues long. The CDR3 bases are TGTGCCTGGAGTGTAACCTCAGGTTCACCCCTCCACTTT. Translating gives CAWSVTSGSPLHF.

The V and J genes are TRBV18 and TRBJ1-5; unclear D gene. V was shortened by 6 bases and J by 0 bases, with 9 bases between the two germline ends. CDR1 is KGHSH and CDR2 is LQKENI in the germline V gene. The CDR3 sequence is 14 residues long. The CDR3 sequence: CASSLTFSNQPQHF. As DNA, the CDR3 is TGTGCCAGCTCGCTGACATTTAGCAATCAGCCCCAGCATTTT.

This clone came up a few times. The rearrangement uses TRBV19 and TRBJ1-1; D remains ambiguous. Trimming removed 4 bases at V and 0 bases at J, with 9 bases between. The length of the CDR3 is 14 residues. Germline lookup yields CDR1 LNHDA and CDR2 SQIVND (reference sequence). The CDR3 loop is CASSSGLMNTEAFF. CDR3 bases: TGTGCCAGTAGTAGTGGACTCATGAACACTGAAGCTTTCTTT.

V gene TRBV10-3 combines with J gene TRBJ2-7, with 9 bases matching TRBD1. The CDR3 runs to 14 residues. V lost 7 bases to trimming and J lost 4 bases; unmatched junction nucleotides: 8. Germline loops: CDR1 ENHRY, CDR2 SYGVKD. The DNA of the CDR3 is TGTGCCATCACTCCCGGGACAGGGATTTACGAGCAGTACTTC. This gives the protein CAITPGTGIYEQYF.

This CDR3 reads CASSGPTSGTDADTQYF. Here the CDR3 DNA reads TGCGCCAGCAGCGGACCGACTAGCGGGACGGACGCAGATACGCAGTATTTT. The chain has TRBV5-1 and TRBJ2-3; 11 positions agree with TRBD2. J gave up 4 bases and V 4 bases, and 11 bases lay outside the gene matches. This CDR3 comprises 17 residues. Germline V CDR1 and CDR2: SGHRS, YFSETQ.

V is TRBV2 and J is TRBJ1-4, with no clear D. Germline V gene sequence: CDR1 SNHLY, CDR2 FYNNEI. Between the trimmed V and J ends, which lost 6 bases and 5 bases, there was a span of 13 bases. The CDR3 extends over 14 amino acids. The CDR3 DNA is TGTGCCAGCAGGTTCGAGTCCTCGAATGAAAAACTGTTTTTT. This translates into CASRFESSNEKLFF.

This rearrangement joins TRBV4-1 to TRBJ2-7, with D possibly matching TRBD1 (5 bases). The V gene's germline CDR1 is MGHRA and CDR2 YSYEKL. The CDR3 loop spans 13 amino acids. With 2 bases removed from V and 1 base from J, the gap between germline ends came to 6 bases. The CDR3 DNA reads TGCGCCAGCAGCCAACAGGGTTCCTACGAGCAGTACTTC. Translating it yields CASSQQGSYEQYF.

The chain combines TRBV11-2 with TRBJ1-2, with D perhaps matching TRBD1 (5 bases). Germline V gene lookup returns CDR1 SGHAT and CDR2 FQNNGV. The germline V and J ends were trimmed by 7 bases and 8 bases, with 23 bases remaining between them. The CDR3 is 15 residues long. In DNA, the CDR3 is TGTGCCAGCAACCCCTTAATTGAGCAGGGAATAGGCTACACCTTC. Amino acid sequence: CASNPLIEQGIGYTF.

The V and J genes are TRBV16 and TRBJ1-2, with 10 nucleotides matching TRBD1. Germline CDR1 is KGHSY and CDR2 is FQNENV. This CDR3 spans 13 amino acids. V lost 5 bases and J lost 7; bases outside the gene matches: 4. This chain's CDR3 is CASSDRGQGGYTF. CDR3 DNA sequence: TGTGCCAGCAGCGACAGGGGGCAGGGTGGCTACACCTTC.

J is TRBJ2-7 and V is TRBV7-3; the match to TRBD2 covers 9 bases. Germline CDR1 SGHTA, CDR2 FQGTGA. CDR3 length: 14 residues. The J segment lost 0 bases and the V segment lost 5 bases, leaving 2 bases of the junction unmatched. This CDR3 is CASSLAGRSYEQYF. The DNA for the CDR3 is TGTGCCAGCAGCCTAGCGGGACGCTCCTACGAGCAGTACTTC.

In its sample, this clone was seen once. The chain combines TRBV14 with TRBJ2-2; perhaps TRBD2 as D (6 bases). The CDR3 has 19 amino acids. Germline V lookup: CDR1 SGHDN, CDR2 FVKESK. Trimming cost V 2 bases and J 3 bases, with 22 bases left between them. CDR3 residues: CASSQLGARLWRDTGELFF. Written as DNA, the CDR3 is TGTGCCAGCAGCCAACTAGGGGCACGGCTCTGGAGGGACACCGGGGAGCTGTTTTTT.

The genes are TRBV28 and TRBJ1-5; TRBD1 agrees at 10 bases. This CDR3 is 16 amino acids long. The ends lost 2 bases at V and 1 base at J; junction bases unmatched: 2. Germline-derived CDR1 and CDR2 are MDHEN and SYDVKM. CDR3 amino acids: CASSLRQGASNQPQHF. The CDR3 DNA is TGTGCCAGCAGTTTACGACAGGGGGCAAGCAATCAGCCCCAGCATTTT.

The V gene is TRBV7-9, the J gene TRBJ2-3; D call uncertain. This CDR3 comprises 14 residues. Per the germline V gene, CDR1 is SEHNR and CDR2 is FQNEAQ (reference sequence). V was clipped by 2 bases and J by 0 bases, with 6 bases between them. CDR3 residues: CASSLTTSTDTQYF. The CDR3, as DNA: TGTGCCAGCAGCTTAACCACAAGCACAGATACGCAGTATTTT. Variable domain in full (rest from reference TRBV7-9 and TRBJ2-3): DTGVSQNPRHKITKRGQNVTFRCDPISEHNRLYWYRQTLGQGPEFLTYFQNEAQLEKSRLLSDRFSAERPKGSFSTLEIQRTEQGDSAMYLCASSLTTSTDTQYFGPGTRLTVL.